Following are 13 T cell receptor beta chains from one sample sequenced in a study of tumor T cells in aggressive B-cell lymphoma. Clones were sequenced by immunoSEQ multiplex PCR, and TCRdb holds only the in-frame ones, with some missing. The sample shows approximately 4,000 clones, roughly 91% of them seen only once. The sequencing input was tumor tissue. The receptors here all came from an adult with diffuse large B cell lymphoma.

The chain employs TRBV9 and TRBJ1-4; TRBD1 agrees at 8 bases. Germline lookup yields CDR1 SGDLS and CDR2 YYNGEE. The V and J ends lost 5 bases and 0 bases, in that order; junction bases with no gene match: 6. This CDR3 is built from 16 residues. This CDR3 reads CASSHRGTATNEKLFF. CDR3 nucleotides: TGTGCCAGCAGTCACAGGGGGACAGCAACTAATGAAAAACTGTTTTTT.

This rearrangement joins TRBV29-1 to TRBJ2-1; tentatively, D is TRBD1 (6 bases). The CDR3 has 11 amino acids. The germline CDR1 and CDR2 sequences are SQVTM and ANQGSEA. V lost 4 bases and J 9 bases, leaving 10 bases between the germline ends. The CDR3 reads CSVAGVGEQFF. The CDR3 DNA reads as TGCAGCGTTGCAGGGGTGGGTGAGCAGTTCTTC.

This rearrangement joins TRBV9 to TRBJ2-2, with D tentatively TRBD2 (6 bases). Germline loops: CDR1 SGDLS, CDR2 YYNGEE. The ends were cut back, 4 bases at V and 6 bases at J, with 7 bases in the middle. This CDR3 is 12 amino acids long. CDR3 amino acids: CASSPGAGELFF. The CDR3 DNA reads TGTGCCAGCAGCCCGGGGGCCGGGGAGCTGTTTTTT.

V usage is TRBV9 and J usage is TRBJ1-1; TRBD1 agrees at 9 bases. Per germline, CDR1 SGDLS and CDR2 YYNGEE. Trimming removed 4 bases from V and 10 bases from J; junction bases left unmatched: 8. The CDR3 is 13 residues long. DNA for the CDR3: TGTGCCAGCAGCTCAACAGGGGGCTCTGGAGCTTTCTTT. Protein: CASSSTGGSGAFF.

The CDR3 is CASRPGTSGRDTQYF. In DNA, the CDR3 is TGTGCCAGCAGACCTGGGACTAGCGGGAGAGATACGCAGTATTTT. The chain has TRBV14 and TRBJ2-3, with 14 bases lining up with TRBD2. CDR3 length: 15 amino acids. Germline trimming cut 6 bases from V and 5 bases from J; bases unmatched to any gene: 4. Looked up from germline, CDR1 is SGHDN and CDR2 is FVKESK.

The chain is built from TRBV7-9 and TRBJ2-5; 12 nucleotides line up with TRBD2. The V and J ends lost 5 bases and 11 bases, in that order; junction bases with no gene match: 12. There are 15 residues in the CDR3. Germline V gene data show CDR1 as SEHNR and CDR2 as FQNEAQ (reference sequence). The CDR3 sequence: CASSPRTSGMREQYF. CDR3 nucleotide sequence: TGTGCCAGCAGCCCGAGGACTAGCGGGATGCGTGAGCAGTACTTC.

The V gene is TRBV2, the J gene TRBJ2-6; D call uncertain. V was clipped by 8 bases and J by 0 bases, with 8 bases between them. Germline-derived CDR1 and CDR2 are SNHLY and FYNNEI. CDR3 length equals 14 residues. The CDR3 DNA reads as TGTGCCAGCGGGCACCACTCTGGGGCCAACGTCCTGACTTTC. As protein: CASGHHSGANVLTF.

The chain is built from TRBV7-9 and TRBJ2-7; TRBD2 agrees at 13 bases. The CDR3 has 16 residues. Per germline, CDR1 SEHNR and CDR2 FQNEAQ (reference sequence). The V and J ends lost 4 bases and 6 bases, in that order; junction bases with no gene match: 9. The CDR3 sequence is CASSSLLAGGPGEQYF. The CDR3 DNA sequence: TGTGCCAGCAGCTCCCTACTAGCGGGAGGGCCAGGCGAGCAGTACTTC. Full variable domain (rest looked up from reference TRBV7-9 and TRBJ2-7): DTGVSQNPRHKITKRGQNVTFRCDPISEHNRLYWYRQTLGQGPEFLTYFQNEAQLEKSRLLSDRFSAERPKGSFSTLEIQRTEQGDSAMYLCASSSLLAGGPGEQYFGPGTRLTVT.

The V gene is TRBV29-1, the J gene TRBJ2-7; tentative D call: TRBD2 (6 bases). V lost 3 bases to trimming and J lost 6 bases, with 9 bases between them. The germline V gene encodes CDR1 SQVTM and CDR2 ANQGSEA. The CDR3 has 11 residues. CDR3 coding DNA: TGCAGCGTTGAGGGTAGCGGCGAGCAGTACTTC. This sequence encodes CSVEGSGEQYF.

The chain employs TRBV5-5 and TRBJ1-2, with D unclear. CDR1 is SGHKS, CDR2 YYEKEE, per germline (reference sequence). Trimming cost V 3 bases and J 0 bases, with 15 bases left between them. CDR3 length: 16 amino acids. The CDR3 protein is CASSSGPTRANYGYTF. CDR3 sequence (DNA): TGTGCCAGCAGCTCTGGGCCGACACGAGCTAACTATGGCTACACCTTC.

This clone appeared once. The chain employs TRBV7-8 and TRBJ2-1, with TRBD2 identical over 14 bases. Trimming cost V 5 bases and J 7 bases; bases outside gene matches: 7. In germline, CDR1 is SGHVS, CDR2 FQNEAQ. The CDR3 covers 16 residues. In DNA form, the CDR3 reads TGTGCCAGCAGCGCGAGACTAGCGGGGGGGTGGAATGAGCAGTTCTTC. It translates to CASSARLAGGWNEQFF.

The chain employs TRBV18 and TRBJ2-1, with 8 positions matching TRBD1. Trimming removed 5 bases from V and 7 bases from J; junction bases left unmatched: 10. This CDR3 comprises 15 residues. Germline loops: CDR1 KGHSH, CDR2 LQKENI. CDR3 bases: TGTGCCAGCTCATACACAGGGGGAGCGTGGAATGAGCAGTTCTTC. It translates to CASSYTGGAWNEQFF. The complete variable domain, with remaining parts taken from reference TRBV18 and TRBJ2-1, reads NAGVMQNPRHLVRRRGQEARLRCSPMKGHSHVYWYRQLPEEGLKFMVYLQKENIIDESGMPKERFSAEFPKEGPSILRIQQVVRGDSAAYFCASSYTGGAWNEQFFGPGTRLTVL.

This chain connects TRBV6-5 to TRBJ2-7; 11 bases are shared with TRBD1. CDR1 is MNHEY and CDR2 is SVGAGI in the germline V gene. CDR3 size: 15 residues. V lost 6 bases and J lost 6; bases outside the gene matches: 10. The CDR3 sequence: CASRLSRDRGSEQYF. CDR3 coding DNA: TGTGCCAGCAGACTGTCCCGGGACAGGGGGAGCGAGCAGTACTTC.